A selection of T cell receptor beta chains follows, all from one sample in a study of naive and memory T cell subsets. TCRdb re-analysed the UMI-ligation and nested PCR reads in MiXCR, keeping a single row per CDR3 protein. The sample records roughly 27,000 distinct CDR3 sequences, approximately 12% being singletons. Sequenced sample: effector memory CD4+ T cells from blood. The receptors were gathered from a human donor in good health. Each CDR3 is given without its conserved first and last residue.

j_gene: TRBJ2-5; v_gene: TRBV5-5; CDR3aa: ASSLTTTGQETQY
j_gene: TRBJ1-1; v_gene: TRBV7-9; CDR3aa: ASSGTGGWVEAF
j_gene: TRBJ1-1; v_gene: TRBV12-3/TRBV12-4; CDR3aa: ASSLARLRNTEAF
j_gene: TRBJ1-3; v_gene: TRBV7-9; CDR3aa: ASSQGQPSSGNTIY
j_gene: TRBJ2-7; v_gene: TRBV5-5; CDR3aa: ASSGAPGQVAYEQY
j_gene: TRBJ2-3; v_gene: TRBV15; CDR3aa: ATSKTSDTQY
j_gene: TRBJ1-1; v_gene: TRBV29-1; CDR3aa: SVEGQHMNTEAF
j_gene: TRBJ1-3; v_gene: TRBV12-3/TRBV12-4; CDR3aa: ASRVIGVGSGNTIY
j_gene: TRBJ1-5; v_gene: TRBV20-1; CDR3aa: SAKTTGNQPQH
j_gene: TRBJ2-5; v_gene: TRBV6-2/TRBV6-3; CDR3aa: ASSIRDGGTQY
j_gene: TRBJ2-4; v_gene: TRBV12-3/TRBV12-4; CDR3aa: ASSKDRAAKNIQY
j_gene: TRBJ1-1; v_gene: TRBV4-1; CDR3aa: ASSQEGKGAMGTEAF
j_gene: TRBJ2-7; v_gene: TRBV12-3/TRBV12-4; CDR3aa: ASSSIRTSGPYEQY
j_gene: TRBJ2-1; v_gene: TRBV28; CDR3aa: ASSPPPGTGSNEQF
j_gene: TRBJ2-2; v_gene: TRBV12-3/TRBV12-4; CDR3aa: ASRPGTSGRAGELF
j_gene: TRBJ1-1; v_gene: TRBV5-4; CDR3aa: ASTRELRGGQNTEAF
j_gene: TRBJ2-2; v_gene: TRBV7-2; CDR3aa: ASSQGGRIGELF
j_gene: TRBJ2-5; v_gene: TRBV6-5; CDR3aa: ASSSTGGGQETQY
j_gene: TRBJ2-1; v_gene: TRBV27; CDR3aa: ASRLIGYNEQF
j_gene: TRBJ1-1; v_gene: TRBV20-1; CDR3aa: SESGPTGAVEAF
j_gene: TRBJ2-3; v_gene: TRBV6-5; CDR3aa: ASADSGAPSDTQY
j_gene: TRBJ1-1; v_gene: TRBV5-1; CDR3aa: ASSSQNTGTNTEAF
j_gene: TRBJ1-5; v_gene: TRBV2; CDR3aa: ASSRLNSNQPQH
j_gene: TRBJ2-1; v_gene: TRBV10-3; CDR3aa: AISEGGGGTAEQF
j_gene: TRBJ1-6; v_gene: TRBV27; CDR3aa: ASSPGDRESSPLH
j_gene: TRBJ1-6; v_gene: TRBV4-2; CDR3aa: ASSQDQGGRPNSPLH
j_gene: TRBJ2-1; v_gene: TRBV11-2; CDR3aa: ASSPGAFWNEQF
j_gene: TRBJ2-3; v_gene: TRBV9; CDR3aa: ASSVAGERADTQY
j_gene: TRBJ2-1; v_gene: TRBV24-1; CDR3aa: ATSDRSRDSNEQF
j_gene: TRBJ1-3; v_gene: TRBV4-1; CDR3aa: ASSPRAQVSGNTIY
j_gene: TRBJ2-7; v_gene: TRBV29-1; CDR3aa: SVVSPLGQSEEQY
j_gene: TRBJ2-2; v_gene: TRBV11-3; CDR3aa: ASSSYEGAYGGELF
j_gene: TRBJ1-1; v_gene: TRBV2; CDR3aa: ASRVLGQNTEAF
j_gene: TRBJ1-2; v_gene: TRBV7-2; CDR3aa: ASSLGGGGYT
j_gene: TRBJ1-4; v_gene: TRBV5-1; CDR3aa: ASRPGGNEKLF
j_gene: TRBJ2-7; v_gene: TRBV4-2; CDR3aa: ASSQSLAVSSYEQY
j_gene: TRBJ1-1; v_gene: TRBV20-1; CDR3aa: SATPQKNTEAF
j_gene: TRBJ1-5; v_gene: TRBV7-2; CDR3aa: ASSAQTPGHNQPQH
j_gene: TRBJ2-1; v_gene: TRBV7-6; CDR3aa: ASSPYINEQF
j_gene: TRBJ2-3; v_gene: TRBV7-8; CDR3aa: ASSLTGTSADTQY
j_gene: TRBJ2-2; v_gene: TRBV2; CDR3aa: ASSGGTTNTGELF
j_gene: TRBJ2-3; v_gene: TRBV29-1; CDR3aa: SVRGMGRDTDTQY